The 12 T cell receptor beta chains in this list originate from one sample, sequenced in a study of blood T cell repertoires in COVID-19. Sequenced by immunoSEQ multiplex PCR; TCRdb stores in-frame clones only, minus some. The table lists about 20,000 clones, 91% of them singletons, with roughly 4.2% in the top ten. Input material: peripheral blood. Receptors originate from a human donor in a cohort sampled during active COVID-19.

This clone was recorded only once. The CDR3 sequence: CATSRDRGQGGEKLFF. The CDR3 nucleotides read TGTGCCACCAGCAGAGATCGGGGACAGGGGGGAGAAAAACTGTTTTTT. The rearrangement uses TRBV15 and TRBJ1-4; 11 positions agree with TRBD1. The length of the CDR3 is 16 residues. Germline loops: CDR1 LNHNV, CDR2 YYDKDF (reference sequence). After removal of 0 bases from V and 8 bases from J, the junction contained 5 bases not matched to a gene.

This clone was observed a single time. J is TRBJ2-3 and V is TRBV4-2; 16 bases align to TRBD2. Germline assignment: CDR1 LGHNA and CDR2 YNFKEQ. The ends lost 4 bases at V and 5 bases at J; junction bases unmatched: 6. The CDR3 loop spans 17 amino acids. CDR3 sequence: CASSLGTSGGAEDTQYF. The CDR3 bases are TGTGCCAGCAGCCTTGGGACTAGCGGGGGGGCCGAAGATACGCAGTATTTT.

V is TRBV5-1 and J is TRBJ2-5; TRBD2 aligns across 9 bases. V gave up 3 bases and J gave up 5 bases; unmatched junction bases: 11. CDR1 is SGHRS and CDR2 is YFSETQ in the germline V gene. This CDR3 has 16 residues. DNA for the CDR3: TGCGCCAGCAGCTCAGAAAGCGGGAGGACGATGGAGACCCAGTACTTC. Translation: CASSSESGRTMETQYF.

The rearrangement uses TRBV30 and TRBJ1-1; D ambiguous. Per the germline V gene, CDR1 is GTSNPN and CDR2 is SVGIG (reference sequence). The CDR3 sequence is 13 residues long. V lost 2 bases and J 0 bases, leaving 7 bases between the germline ends. Here the CDR3 DNA reads TGTGCCTGGAGTATCGGGATGAACACTGAAGCTTTCTTT. Translation: CAWSIGMNTEAFF.

The CDR3 spells CSASNEGVSYEQYF. The CDR3, as DNA: TGCAGTGCTAGTAATGAGGGGGTTTCCTACGAGCAGTACTTC. This chain uses TRBV20-1 with TRBJ2-7; D possibly corresponds to TRBD1 (6 bases). The CDR3 covers 14 residues. CDR1 is DFQATT, CDR2 SNEGSKA, per germline (reference sequence). V lost 3 bases, J lost 1 base, and 13 bases lay in between.

This chain connects TRBV9 to TRBJ1-5; possible D gene TRBD1, 5 bases. CDR3 length equals 15 residues. The V end was cut by 4 bases, the J end by 2 bases, with 13 bases between. Germline values: CDR1 SGDLS, CDR2 YYNGEE. The CDR3 nucleotides read TGTGCCAGCAGCCCCGCCCCGGGGGGCAATCAGCCCCAGCATTTT. As protein: CASSPAPGGNQPQHF.

This sequence joins TRBV5-8 and TRBJ2-4; possibly TRBD1 for D (5 bases). Germline CDR1 and CDR2: SGHTS and YDEGEE. This CDR3 has 14 amino acids. Trimming stripped 3 bases from V and 2 bases from J, with 9 bases between. CDR3 sequence reads: CASSYGQPKNIQYF. CDR3 nucleotide sequence: TGTGCCAGCAGCTATGGACAACCCAAAAACATTCAGTACTTC.

The J gene is TRBJ2-2, the V gene TRBV11-2; no clear D gene. With 1 base removed from V and 1 base from J, the gap between germline ends came to 7 bases. The germline gives CDR1 SGHAT, CDR2 FQNNGV. CDR3 length: 15 residues. The CDR3 reads CASSLVRGNTGELFF. The CDR3 DNA reads as TGTGCCAGCAGCTTAGTCCGCGGGAACACCGGGGAGCTGTTTTTT.

V usage is TRBV5-1 and J usage is TRBJ2-2, with 8 bases aligning to TRBD2. V was clipped by 5 bases and J by 6 bases; unmatched bases: 12. The germline V gene encodes CDR1 SGHRS and CDR2 YFSETQ. This CDR3 is built from 16 residues. The CDR3 loop is CASSLSGGRLAGELFF. The CDR3 region has the DNA TGCGCCAGCAGTTTAAGCGGGGGCCGATTGGCCGGGGAGCTGTTTTTT.

This clone was counted once. J is TRBJ2-5 and V is TRBV7-2, with 8 bases matching TRBD1. The V gene end was trimmed by 5 bases and the J gene end by 2 bases; junction bases not matched to a gene: 7. Germline CDR1 is SGHTA and CDR2 is FQGNSA. This CDR3 spans 15 amino acids. CDR3 sequence (DNA): TGTGCCAGCAGCGTTGGGGACAGGCGACAAGAGACCCAGTACTTC. Its translation: CASSVGDRRQETQYF.

The rearrangement joins TRBV28 to TRBJ1-5, with 7 positions matching TRBD1. V trimming: 8 bases; J trimming: 5 bases; junction bases outside the gene matches: 9. This CDR3 is 14 amino acids long. CDR1 and CDR2 from the germline V gene are MDHEN and SYDVKM. CDR3 DNA sequence: TGTGCCAGCCCGACAGGGCCTAATGATCAGCCCCAGCATTTT. This translates into CASPTGPNDQPQHF.

The J gene is TRBJ1-6, the V gene TRBV5-6, with D possibly TRBD1 on 6 matching bases. The length of the CDR3 is 13 residues. The germline V and J ends were trimmed by 7 bases and 7 bases, with 12 bases remaining between them. From germline, CDR1 is SGHDT and CDR2 YYEEEE. CDR3 sequence reads: CASAGQSNSPLHF. Here the CDR3 DNA reads TGTGCCAGCGCAGGACAGAGCAATTCACCCCTCCACTTT.